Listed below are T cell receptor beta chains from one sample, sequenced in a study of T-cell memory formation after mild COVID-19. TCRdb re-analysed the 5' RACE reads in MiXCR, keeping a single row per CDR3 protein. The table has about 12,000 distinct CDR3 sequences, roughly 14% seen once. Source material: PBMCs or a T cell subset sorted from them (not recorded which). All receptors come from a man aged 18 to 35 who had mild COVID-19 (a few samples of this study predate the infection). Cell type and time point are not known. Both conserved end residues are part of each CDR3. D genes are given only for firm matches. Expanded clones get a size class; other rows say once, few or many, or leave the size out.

cdr3_aa: CSVGGGRGTTDTQYF; cdr3_nt: TGCAGCGTCGGTGGCGGTCGGGGAACTACAGATACGCAGTATTTT; v_call: TRBV29-1; clone_size: many; j_call: TRBJ2-3; d_call: NA
cdr3_aa: CASSSRKQGASPLNTEAFF; cdr3_nt: TGTGCCAGCAGCTCCCGGAAACAGGGGGCGAGTCCCTTGAACACTGAAGCTTTCTTT; v_call: TRBV6-5; clone_size: many; j_call: TRBJ1-1; d_call: TRBD1
cdr3_aa: CASSRDRAGGADTQYF; cdr3_nt: TGTGCCAGCAGTCGCGACCGAGCGGGGGGAGCAGATACGCAGTATTTT; v_call: TRBV12-3/TRBV12-4; clone_size: NA; j_call: TRBJ2-3; d_call: TRBD2
cdr3_aa: CSAAPGTGSNEQFF; cdr3_nt: TGCAGTGCTGCCCCCGGGACAGGGTCCAATGAGCAGTTCTTC; v_call: TRBV20-1; clone_size: NA; j_call: TRBJ2-1; d_call: TRBD1
cdr3_aa: CASSQVCGNTIYF; cdr3_nt: TGTGCCAGCAGCCAGGTCTGTGGAAACACCATATATTTT; v_call: TRBV3-2; clone_size: few; j_call: TRBJ1-3; d_call: NA
cdr3_aa: CASSLTGQGAGEQFF; cdr3_nt: TGTGCCAGCAGCTTAACGGGACAGGGGGCAGGGGAGCAGTTCTTC; v_call: TRBV7-8; clone_size: few; j_call: TRBJ2-1; d_call: TRBD1
cdr3_aa: CASSLNQGSNEQFF; cdr3_nt: TGTGCCAGCAGTTTAAACCAGGGGAGCAATGAGCAGTTCTTC; v_call: TRBV27; clone_size: few; j_call: TRBJ2-1; d_call: NA
cdr3_aa: CASNPTGAGELFF; cdr3_nt: TGTGCCAGCAACCCTACAGGGGCCGGGGAGCTGTTTTTT; v_call: TRBV6-5; clone_size: many; j_call: TRBJ2-2; d_call: TRBD1
cdr3_aa: CASRGRQFGEKLFF; cdr3_nt: TGTGCCAGCCGAGGCAGACAGTTCGGTGAAAAACTGTTTTTT; v_call: TRBV5-6; clone_size: few; j_call: TRBJ1-4; d_call: NA
cdr3_aa: CASSLEGQETQYF; cdr3_nt: TGTGCCAGCAGCTTAGAAGGCCAAGAGACCCAGTACTTC; v_call: TRBV11-3; clone_size: many; j_call: TRBJ2-5; d_call: NA
cdr3_aa: CASSWTGTANTEAFF; cdr3_nt: TGTGCCAGCAGCTGGACCGGGACGGCGAACACTGAAGCTTTCTTT; v_call: TRBV3-1; clone_size: NA; j_call: TRBJ1-1; d_call: NA
cdr3_aa: CASSESGQEETQYF; cdr3_nt: TGTGCCAGCAGTGAATCGGGGCAAGAAGAGACCCAGTACTTC; v_call: TRBV25-1; clone_size: few; j_call: TRBJ2-5; d_call: NA
cdr3_aa: CASSQVAGSNQPQHF; cdr3_nt: TGTGCCAGCAGCCAAGTGGCGGGAAGCAATCAGCCCCAGCATTTT; v_call: TRBV4-2; clone_size: many; j_call: TRBJ1-5; d_call: NA
cdr3_aa: CSAPRDRGIYGYTF; cdr3_nt: TGCAGTGCCCCGAGGGACAGGGGAATATATGGCTACACCTTC; v_call: TRBV20-1; clone_size: few; j_call: TRBJ1-2; d_call: TRBD1
cdr3_aa: CSVEATDRVRFDGYTF; cdr3_nt: TGCAGCGTTGAAGCCACAGACAGGGTGCGGTTCGATGGCTACACCTTC; v_call: TRBV29-1; clone_size: once; j_call: TRBJ1-2; d_call: TRBD1
cdr3_aa: CASSLASFRGPQETQYF; cdr3_nt: TGCGCCAGCAGCTTGGCCTCTTTCCGGGGCCCCCAAGAGACCCAGTACTTC; v_call: TRBV5-1; clone_size: many; j_call: TRBJ2-5; d_call: NA
cdr3_aa: CASSPLETQYF; cdr3_nt: TGTGCCAGCTCACCATTGGAGACCCAGTACTTC; v_call: TRBV18; clone_size: NA; j_call: TRBJ2-5; d_call: NA
cdr3_aa: CASSPWERGSYNEQFF; cdr3_nt: TGTGCCAGCAGCCCGTGGGAGCGGGGCTCCTACAATGAGCAGTTCTTC; v_call: TRBV7-6; clone_size: many; j_call: TRBJ2-1; d_call: TRBD2
cdr3_aa: CASSLAGDSLRGYTF; cdr3_nt: TGTGCCAGCAGTTTAGCGGGGGATTCTTTGAGGGGCTACACCTTC; v_call: TRBV28; clone_size: few; j_call: TRBJ1-2; d_call: NA
cdr3_aa: CASSLTGPGQIYTGELFF; cdr3_nt: TGTGCCAGCAGCTTAACTGGACCGGGACAGATCTACACCGGGGAGCTGTTTTTT; v_call: TRBV7-3; clone_size: many; j_call: TRBJ2-2; d_call: TRBD1
cdr3_aa: CASSYSISDNEQFF; cdr3_nt: TGTGCCAGCAGTTACTCGATATCAGACAATGAGCAGTTCTTC; v_call: TRBV6-2/TRBV6-3; clone_size: NA; j_call: TRBJ2-1; d_call: NA
cdr3_aa: CASSSLAVTGELFF; cdr3_nt: TGCGCCAGCTCTTCTTTGGCCGTCACCGGGGAGCTGTTTTTT; v_call: TRBV5-1; clone_size: many; j_call: TRBJ2-2; d_call: NA
cdr3_aa: CASSFLNSPLHF; cdr3_nt: TGTGCCAGCAGCTTTCTGAATTCACCCCTCCACTTT; v_call: TRBV5-4; clone_size: many; j_call: TRBJ1-6; d_call: NA
cdr3_aa: CASSPNYSNQPQHF; cdr3_nt: TGTGCCAGCAGTCCGAACTACAGCAATCAGCCCCAGCATTTT; v_call: TRBV6-5; clone_size: many; j_call: TRBJ1-5; d_call: NA
cdr3_aa: CASSLAQGPPSNTIYF; cdr3_nt: TGTGCCAGCAGCTTAGCTCAAGGACCCCCGTCTAACACCATATATTTT; v_call: TRBV7-6; clone_size: many; j_call: TRBJ1-3; d_call: NA
cdr3_aa: CASSLGGTGELFF; cdr3_nt: TGTGCCAGCAGCTTAGGAGGAACCGGGGAGCTGTTTTTT; v_call: TRBV11-2; clone_size: NA; j_call: TRBJ2-2; d_call: NA
cdr3_aa: CASSFRLAGVATQYF; cdr3_nt: TGCGCCAGCAGCTTCCGACTAGCGGGGGTTGCGACCCAGTACTTC; v_call: TRBV5-1; clone_size: many; j_call: TRBJ2-5; d_call: TRBD2
cdr3_aa: CATSDLSGRVEQFF; cdr3_nt: TGTGCCACCAGTGATTTGAGTGGCCGGGTGGAGCAGTTCTTC; v_call: TRBV24-1; clone_size: many; j_call: TRBJ2-1; d_call: NA
cdr3_aa: CASSFGQNYGYTF; cdr3_nt: TGTGCCAGCAGCTTCGGACAGAACTATGGCTACACCTTC; v_call: TRBV5-4; clone_size: many; j_call: TRBJ1-2; d_call: NA
cdr3_aa: CASSPRILTRTQYF; cdr3_nt: TGTGCCAGCAGCCCTCGCATATTAACCCGTACGCAGTATTTT; v_call: TRBV7-9; clone_size: many; j_call: TRBJ2-3; d_call: NA
cdr3_aa: CASSQGIRQGGTEAFF; cdr3_nt: TGTGCCAGCAGCCAAGGGATTCGACAGGGGGGGACTGAAGCTTTCTTT; v_call: TRBV3-2; clone_size: NA; j_call: TRBJ1-1; d_call: NA
cdr3_aa: CASSQGRWGTYGYTF; cdr3_nt: TGCGCCAGCAGCCAGGGAAGATGGGGGACATATGGCTACACCTTC; v_call: TRBV4-1; clone_size: many; j_call: TRBJ1-2; d_call: NA
cdr3_aa: CAINRTPFSGRYTEAFF; cdr3_nt: TGTGCCATCAATAGGACTCCCTTTTCTGGGAGGTACACTGAAGCTTTCTTT; v_call: TRBV10-3; clone_size: many; j_call: TRBJ1-1; d_call: NA
cdr3_aa: CASSLGPGQPQHF; cdr3_nt: TGTGCCAGCAGTTTAGGTCCGGGCCAGCCCCAGCATTTT; v_call: TRBV12-3/TRBV12-4; clone_size: NA; j_call: TRBJ1-5; d_call: NA
cdr3_aa: CASSLIEATDTQYF; cdr3_nt: TGTGCCAGCAGCTTAATTGAGGCGACAGATACGCAGTATTTT; v_call: TRBV7-3; clone_size: NA; j_call: TRBJ2-3; d_call: NA
cdr3_aa: CATSFRLAAYQETQYF; cdr3_nt: TGTGCCACCAGCTTCCGACTAGCGGCGTACCAAGAGACCCAGTACTTC; v_call: TRBV15; clone_size: many; j_call: TRBJ2-5; d_call: TRBD2
cdr3_aa: CASSLTTGSYEQYF; cdr3_nt: TGTGCCAGCAGCTTAACCACTGGCTCCTACGAGCAGTACTTC; v_call: TRBV7-2; clone_size: medium-sized; j_call: TRBJ2-7; d_call: NA
cdr3_aa: CASSQYLAGTYNEQFF; cdr3_nt: TGTGCCAGCAGCCAATATCTAGCGGGGACCTACAATGAGCAGTTCTTC; v_call: TRBV3-1; clone_size: NA; j_call: TRBJ2-1; d_call: TRBD2
cdr3_aa: CASSNNSPLHF; cdr3_nt: TGCGCCAGCAGTAATAATTCACCCCTCCACTTT; v_call: TRBV5-1; clone_size: few; j_call: TRBJ1-6; d_call: NA
cdr3_aa: CASKARQGDQPQHF; cdr3_nt: TGTGCCTCCAAAGCGAGACAGGGCGATCAGCCCCAGCATTTT; v_call: TRBV19; clone_size: few; j_call: TRBJ1-5; d_call: TRBD1
cdr3_aa: CASSIVPWKTTYGYTF; cdr3_nt: TGTGCCAGCAGCATCGTTCCGTGGAAAACCACCTATGGCTACACCTTC; v_call: TRBV12-3/TRBV12-4; clone_size: many; j_call: TRBJ1-2; d_call: NA
cdr3_aa: CASSDRDRTNYGYTF; cdr3_nt: TGTGCCAGCAGCGACCGGGACAGGACTAACTATGGCTACACCTTC; v_call: TRBV9; clone_size: NA; j_call: TRBJ1-2; d_call: TRBD1
cdr3_aa: CASSYRIDTQYF; cdr3_nt: TGTGCCAGCAGTTACAGGATCGATACGCAGTATTTT; v_call: TRBV25-1; clone_size: many; j_call: TRBJ2-3; d_call: NA
cdr3_aa: CASSGWRTGELFF; cdr3_nt: TGTGCCAGCTCCGGCTGGCGAACCGGGGAGCTGTTTTTT; v_call: TRBV6-2/TRBV6-3; clone_size: NA; j_call: TRBJ2-2; d_call: NA
cdr3_aa: CASSFRDGSNYGYTF; cdr3_nt: TGTGCCAGCAGTTTTCGGGACGGATCTAACTATGGCTACACCTTC; v_call: TRBV27; clone_size: many; j_call: TRBJ1-2; d_call: NA
cdr3_aa: CASSPWTGGEGYTF; cdr3_nt: TGTGCCAGCAGCCCTTGGACAGGGGGCGAAGGCTACACCTTC; v_call: TRBV7-9; clone_size: few; j_call: TRBJ1-2; d_call: TRBD1
cdr3_aa: CSARGQSQGETQYF; cdr3_nt: TGCAGTGCTAGAGGGCAGTCCCAAGGGGAGACCCAGTACTTC; v_call: TRBV20-1; clone_size: NA; j_call: TRBJ2-5; d_call: NA
cdr3_aa: CSAIEVAKNIQYF; cdr3_nt: TGCAGTGCTATAGAGGTAGCCAAAAACATTCAGTACTTC; v_call: TRBV20-1; clone_size: many; j_call: TRBJ2-4; d_call: NA
cdr3_aa: CASSLAGAYNEQFF; cdr3_nt: TGTGCCAGCAGCCTAGCGGGGGCATACAATGAGCAGTTCTTC; v_call: TRBV7-9; clone_size: many; j_call: TRBJ2-1; d_call: TRBD2
cdr3_aa: CASSHPQGAFNEKLFF; cdr3_nt: TGCGCCAGCAGCCACCCACAGGGAGCATTTAATGAAAAACTGTTTTTT; v_call: TRBV4-1; clone_size: NA; j_call: TRBJ1-4; d_call: NA
cdr3_aa: CASSYWGGDGYTF; cdr3_nt: TGTGCCAGCAGTTACTGGGGAGGAGACGGCTACACCTTC; v_call: TRBV6-6; clone_size: many; j_call: TRBJ1-2; d_call: NA
cdr3_aa: CASSQAPTVYEQYF; cdr3_nt: TGCGCCAGCAGCCAAGCCCCAACAGTATACGAGCAGTACTTC; v_call: TRBV4-1; clone_size: many; j_call: TRBJ2-7; d_call: NA